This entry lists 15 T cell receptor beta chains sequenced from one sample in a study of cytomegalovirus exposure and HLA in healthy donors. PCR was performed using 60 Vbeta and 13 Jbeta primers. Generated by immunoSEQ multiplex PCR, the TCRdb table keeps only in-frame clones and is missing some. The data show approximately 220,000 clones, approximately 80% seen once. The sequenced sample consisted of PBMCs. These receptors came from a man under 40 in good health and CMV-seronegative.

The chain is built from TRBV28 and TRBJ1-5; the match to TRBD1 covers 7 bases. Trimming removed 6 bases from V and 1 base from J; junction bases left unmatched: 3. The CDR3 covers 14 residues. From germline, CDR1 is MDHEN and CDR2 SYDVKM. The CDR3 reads CASRLTGSNQPQHF. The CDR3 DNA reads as TGTGCCAGCAGACTGACAGGGAGCAATCAGCCCCAGCATTTT.

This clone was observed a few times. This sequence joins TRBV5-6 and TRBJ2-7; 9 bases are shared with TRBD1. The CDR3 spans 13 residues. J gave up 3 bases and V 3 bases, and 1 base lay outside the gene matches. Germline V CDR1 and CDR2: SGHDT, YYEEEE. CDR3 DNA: TGTGCCAGCAGCTGGGGACAGGGCTACGAGCAGTACTTC. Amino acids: CASSWGQGYEQYF.

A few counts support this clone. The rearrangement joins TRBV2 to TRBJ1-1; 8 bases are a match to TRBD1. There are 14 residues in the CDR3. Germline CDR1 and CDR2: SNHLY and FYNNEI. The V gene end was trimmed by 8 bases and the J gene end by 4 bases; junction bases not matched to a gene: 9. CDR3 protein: CASDSRGRGTEAFF. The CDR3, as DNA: TGTGCCAGCGACTCCAGGGGGCGCGGCACTGAAGCTTTCTTT.

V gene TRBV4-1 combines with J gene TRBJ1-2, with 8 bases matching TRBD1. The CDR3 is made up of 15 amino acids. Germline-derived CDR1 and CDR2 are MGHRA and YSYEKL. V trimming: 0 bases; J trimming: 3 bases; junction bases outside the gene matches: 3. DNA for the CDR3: TGCGCCAGCAGCCAAGACGGACAGGGTTACTATGGCTACACCTTC. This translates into CASSQDGQGYYGYTF.

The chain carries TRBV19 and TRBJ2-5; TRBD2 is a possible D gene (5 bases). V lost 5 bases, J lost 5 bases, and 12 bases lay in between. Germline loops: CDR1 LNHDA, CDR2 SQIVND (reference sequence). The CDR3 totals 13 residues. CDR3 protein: CASSLAGTETQYF. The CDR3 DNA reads TGTGCCAGTAGTTTGGCGGGCACGGAGACCCAGTACTTC.

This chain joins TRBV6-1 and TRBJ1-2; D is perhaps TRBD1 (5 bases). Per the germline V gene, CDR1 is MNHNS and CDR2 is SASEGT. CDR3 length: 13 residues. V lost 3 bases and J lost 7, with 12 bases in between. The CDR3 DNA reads TGTGCCAGCAGTGACTACGGGCAGGGTGGCTACACCTTC. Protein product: CASSDYGQGGYTF.

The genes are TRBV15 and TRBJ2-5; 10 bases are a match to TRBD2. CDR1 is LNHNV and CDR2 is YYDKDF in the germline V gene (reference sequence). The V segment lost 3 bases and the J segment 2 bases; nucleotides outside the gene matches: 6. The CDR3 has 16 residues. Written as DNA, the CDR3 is TGTGCCACCAGCAGGAATTCAGCGGGGGGGCAAGAGACCCAGTACTTC. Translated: CATSRNSAGGQETQYF.

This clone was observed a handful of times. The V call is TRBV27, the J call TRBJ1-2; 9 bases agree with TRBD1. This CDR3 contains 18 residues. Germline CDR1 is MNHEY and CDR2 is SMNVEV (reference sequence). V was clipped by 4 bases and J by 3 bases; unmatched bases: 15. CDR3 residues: CASSSVPGQGGSHYGYTF. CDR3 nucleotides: TGTGCCAGCAGTTCCGTACCGGGACAGGGAGGATCACACTATGGCTACACCTTC.

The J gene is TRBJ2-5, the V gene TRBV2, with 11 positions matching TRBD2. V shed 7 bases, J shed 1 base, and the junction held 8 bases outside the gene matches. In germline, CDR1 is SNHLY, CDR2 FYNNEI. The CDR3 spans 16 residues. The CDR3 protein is CASTEGLAGGQETQYF. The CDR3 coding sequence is TGTGCCAGCACGGAGGGGCTAGCGGGGGGCCAAGAGACCCAGTACTTC. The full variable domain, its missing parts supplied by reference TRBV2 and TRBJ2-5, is EPEVTQTPSHQVTQMGQEVILRCVPISNHLYFYWYRQILGQKVEFLVSFYNNEISEKSEIFDDQFSVERPDGSNFTLKIRSTKLEDSAMYFCASTEGLAGGQETQYFGPGTRLLVL.

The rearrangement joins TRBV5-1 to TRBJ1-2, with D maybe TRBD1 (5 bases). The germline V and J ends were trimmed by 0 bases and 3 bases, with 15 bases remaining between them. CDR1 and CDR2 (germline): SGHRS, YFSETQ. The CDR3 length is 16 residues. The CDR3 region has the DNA TGCGCCAGCAGCTTGGAAGGGCGGGGCGGTGACTATGGCTACACCTTC. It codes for CASSLEGRGGDYGYTF.

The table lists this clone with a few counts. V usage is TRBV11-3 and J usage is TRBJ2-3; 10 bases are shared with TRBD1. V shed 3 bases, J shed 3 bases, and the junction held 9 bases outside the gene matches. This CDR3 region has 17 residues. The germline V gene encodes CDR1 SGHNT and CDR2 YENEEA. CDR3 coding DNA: TGTGCCAGCAGCTTGCATGGCCCGGGACAGGGGACAGATACGCAGTATTTT. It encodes CASSLHGPGQGTDTQYF.

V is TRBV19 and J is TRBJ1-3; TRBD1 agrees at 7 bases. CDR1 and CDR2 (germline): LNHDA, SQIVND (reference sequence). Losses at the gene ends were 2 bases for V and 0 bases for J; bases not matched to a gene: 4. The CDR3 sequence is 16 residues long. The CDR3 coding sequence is TGTGCCAGTAGTATAAGGGGGCCGCGCTCTGGAAACACCATATATTTT. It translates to CASSIRGPRSGNTIYF.

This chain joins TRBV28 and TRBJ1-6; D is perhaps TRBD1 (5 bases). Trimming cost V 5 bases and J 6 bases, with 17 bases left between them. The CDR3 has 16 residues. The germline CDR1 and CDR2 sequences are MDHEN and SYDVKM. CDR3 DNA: TGTGCCAGCAGTCCACACCGGGGGGAGGGTAATTCACCCCTCCACTTT. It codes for CASSPHRGEGNSPLHF.

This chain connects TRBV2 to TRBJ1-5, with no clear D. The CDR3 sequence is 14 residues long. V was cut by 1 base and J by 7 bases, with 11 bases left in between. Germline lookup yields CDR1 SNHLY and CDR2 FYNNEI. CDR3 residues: CASSEDSVGQPQHF. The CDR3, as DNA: TGTGCCAGCAGTGAAGATTCCGTCGGGCAGCCCCAGCATTTT.

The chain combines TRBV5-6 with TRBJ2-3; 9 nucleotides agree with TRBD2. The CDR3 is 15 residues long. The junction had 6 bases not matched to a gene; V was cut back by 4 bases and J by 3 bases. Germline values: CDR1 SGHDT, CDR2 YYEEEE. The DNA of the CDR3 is TGTGCCAGCAGCCTGGCGGGGGGGTATACAGATACGCAGTATTTT. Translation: CASSLAGGYTDTQYF.